This T cell receptor beta chain was found in a study of cytomegalovirus exposure and HLA in healthy donors. Turning to the study itself: The 110 or so validation repertoires used the same platform as the 550 to 750 first-cohort repertoires, a later analysis reported. Whole-study findings and limits: Cytomegalovirus status was reportedly diagnosed by the classifier with high sensitivity and specificity. The tendency of first-cohort TCR clusters to co-occur in the 100 to 150 validation repertoires was identified by a subsequent analysis. The study recorded 164 TCR beta chains that were cytomegalovirus-associated.

With respect to this clone: Its antigen is as yet unknown.

TCRdb keeps only in-frame clones here, not all; method: immunoSEQ multiplex PCR. The sample shows approximately 160,000 clones, 91% of them seen only once. Trimming shortened V by 0 bases and J by 5 bases, and 9 bases separated the two germline ends. The CDR3 spans 13 residues. The germline CDR1 and CDR2 sequences are SGHRS and YFSETQ. This receptor was identified in a woman younger than 35 in good health and CMV-seropositive. The chain combines TRBV5-1 with TRBJ2-7; D remains unclear. The sequenced material came from PBMCs. The DNA for the CDR3 is TGCGCCAGCAGCTTGGCAGGAAACCACGAGCAGTACTTC. It yields the protein CASSLAGNHEQYF.